Sequencing of this T cell receptor (beta chain) was carried out in a study of shared clonotypes between healthy human individuals. At the level of the study: Each donor's CD8 memory used one plate, CD8 naive two, each CD4 subset three. General observations from the study: Estimated richness values were generally larger in naive subsets than in memory subsets. Researchers sampled blood only, noting tissue repertoires likely differ.

CD45RO negativity and positive selection for CCR7 defined naive CD8 cells, a population that excluded terminally differentiated effector memory CD45RA+ cells. Genomic DNA per cell subset filled all wells of several immunoSEQ plates. Produced via immunoSEQ multiplex PCR; TCRdb's table is partial and in-frame only. The table includes around 2.1 million clones, 93% detected once. Worth noting for this clone: What it binds is not known.

The CDR3 is 19 amino acids. Trimming at V came to 2 bases and at J to 3 bases, leaving 11 bases not matched to a gene. Germline CDR1 and CDR2: MDHEN and SYDVKM. The sequencing sample was made of naive CD8+ T cells from PBMCs. The clonotype comes from a man younger than 35 in good health. Some clones in this sample may be carry-over from other donors' samples. The chain joins TRBV28 to TRBJ2-2; 11 bases align to TRBD2. The CDR3 loop reads CASSLALAGGEGDTGELFF. CDR3 sequence (DNA): TGTGCCAGCAGTTTAGCCCTAGCGGGGGGAGAGGGCGACACCGGGGAGCTGTTTTTT.